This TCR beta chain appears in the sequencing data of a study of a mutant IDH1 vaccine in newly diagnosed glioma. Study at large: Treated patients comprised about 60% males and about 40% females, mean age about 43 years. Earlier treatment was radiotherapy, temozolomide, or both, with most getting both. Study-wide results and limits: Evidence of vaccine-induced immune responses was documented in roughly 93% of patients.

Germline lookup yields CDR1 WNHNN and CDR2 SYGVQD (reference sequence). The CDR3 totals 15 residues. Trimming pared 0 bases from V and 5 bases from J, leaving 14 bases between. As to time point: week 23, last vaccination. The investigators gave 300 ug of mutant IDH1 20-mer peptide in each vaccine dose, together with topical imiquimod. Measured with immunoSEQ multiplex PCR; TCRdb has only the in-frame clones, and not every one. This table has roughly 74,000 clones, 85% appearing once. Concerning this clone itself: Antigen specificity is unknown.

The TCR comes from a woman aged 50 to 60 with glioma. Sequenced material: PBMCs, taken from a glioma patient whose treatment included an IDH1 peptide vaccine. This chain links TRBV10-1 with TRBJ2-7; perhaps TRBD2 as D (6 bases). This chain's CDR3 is CASSESGGRNHEQYF. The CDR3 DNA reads TGCGCCAGCAGTGAGTCAGGAGGGAGGAACCACGAGCAGTACTTC.